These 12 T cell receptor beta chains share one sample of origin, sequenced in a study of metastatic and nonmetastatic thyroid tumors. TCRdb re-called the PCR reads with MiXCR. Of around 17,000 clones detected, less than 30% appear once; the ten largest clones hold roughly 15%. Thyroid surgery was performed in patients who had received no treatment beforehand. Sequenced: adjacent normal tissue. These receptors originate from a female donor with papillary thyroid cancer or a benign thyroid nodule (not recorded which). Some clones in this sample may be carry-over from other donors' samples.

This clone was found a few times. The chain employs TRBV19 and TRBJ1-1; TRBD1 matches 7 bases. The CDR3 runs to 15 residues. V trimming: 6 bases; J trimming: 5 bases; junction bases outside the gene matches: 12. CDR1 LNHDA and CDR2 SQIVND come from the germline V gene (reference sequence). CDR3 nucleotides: TGTGCCAGTAGCCTCCGGTACAGGGGTTCTACTGAAGCTTTCTTT. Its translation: CASSLRYRGSTEAFF.

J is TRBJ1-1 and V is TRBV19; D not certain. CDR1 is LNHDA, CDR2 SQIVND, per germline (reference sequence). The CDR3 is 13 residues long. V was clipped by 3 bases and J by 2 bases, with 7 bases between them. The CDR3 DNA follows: TGTGCCAGTAGTATCGTCAGTAACACTGAAGCTTTCTTT. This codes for CASSIVSNTEAFF.

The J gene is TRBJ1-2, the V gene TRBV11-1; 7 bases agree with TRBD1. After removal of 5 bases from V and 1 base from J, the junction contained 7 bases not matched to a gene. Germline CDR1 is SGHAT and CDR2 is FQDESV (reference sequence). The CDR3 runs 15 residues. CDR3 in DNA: TGTGCCAGCAGCCGCAACCGGGACAGTAACTATGGCTACACCTTC. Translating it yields CASSRNRDSNYGYTF.

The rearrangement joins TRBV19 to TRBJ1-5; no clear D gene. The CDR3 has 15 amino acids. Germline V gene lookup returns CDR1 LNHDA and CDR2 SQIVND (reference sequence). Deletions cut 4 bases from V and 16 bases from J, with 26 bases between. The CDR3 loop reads CASSRVHNSNNPHHF. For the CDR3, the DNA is TGTGCCAGTAGTAGAGTACACAATAGCAATAATCCACATCATTTT.

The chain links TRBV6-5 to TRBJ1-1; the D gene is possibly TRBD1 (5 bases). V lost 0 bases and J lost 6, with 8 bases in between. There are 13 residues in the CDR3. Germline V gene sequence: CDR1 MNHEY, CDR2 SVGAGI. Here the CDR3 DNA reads TGTGCCAGCAGTTACTCGGGCAGGGCTGAAGCTTTCTTT. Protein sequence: CASSYSGRAEAFF.

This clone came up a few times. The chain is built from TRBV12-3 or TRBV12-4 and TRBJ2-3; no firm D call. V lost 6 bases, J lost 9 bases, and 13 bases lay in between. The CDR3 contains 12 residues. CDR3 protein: CASRRERVTQYF. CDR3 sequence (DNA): TGTGCCAGCAGGCGAGAGAGAGTCACGCAGTATTTT.

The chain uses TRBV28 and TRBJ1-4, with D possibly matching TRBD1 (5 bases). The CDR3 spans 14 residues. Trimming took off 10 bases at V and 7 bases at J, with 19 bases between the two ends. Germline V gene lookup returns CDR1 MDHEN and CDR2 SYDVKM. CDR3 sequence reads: CATNRGRRTEKLFF. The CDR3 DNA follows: TGTGCCACCAACCGGGGCAGAAGAACTGAAAAACTGTTTTTT.

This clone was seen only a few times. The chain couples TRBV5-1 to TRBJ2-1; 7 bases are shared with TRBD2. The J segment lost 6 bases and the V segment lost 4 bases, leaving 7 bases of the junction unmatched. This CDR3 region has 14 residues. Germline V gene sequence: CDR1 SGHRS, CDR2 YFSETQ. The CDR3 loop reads CASSPMTSSNEQFF. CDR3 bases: TGCGCCAGCAGCCCGATGACTAGCAGCAATGAGCAGTTCTTC.

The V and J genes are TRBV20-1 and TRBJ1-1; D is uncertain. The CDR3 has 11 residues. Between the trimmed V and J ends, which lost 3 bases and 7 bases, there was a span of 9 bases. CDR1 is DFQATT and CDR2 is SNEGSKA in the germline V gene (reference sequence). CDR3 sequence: CSASPRVEAFF. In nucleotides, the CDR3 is TGCAGTGCTAGCCCCCGGGTTGAAGCTTTCTTT.

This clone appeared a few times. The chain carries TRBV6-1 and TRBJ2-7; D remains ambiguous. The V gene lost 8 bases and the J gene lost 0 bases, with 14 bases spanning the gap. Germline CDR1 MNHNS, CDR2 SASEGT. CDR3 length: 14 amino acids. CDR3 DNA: TGTGCCAGCGCGAAAGAACTTTACTCCTACGAGCAGTACTTC. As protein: CASAKELYSYEQYF.

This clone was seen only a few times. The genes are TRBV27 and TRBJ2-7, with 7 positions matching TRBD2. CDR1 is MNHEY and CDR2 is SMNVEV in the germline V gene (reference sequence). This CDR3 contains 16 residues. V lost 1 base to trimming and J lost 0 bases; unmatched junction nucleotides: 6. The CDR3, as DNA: TGTGCCAGCAGTTTATACGGGGGGTACAGCTCCTACGAGCAGTACTTC. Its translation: CASSLYGGYSSYEQYF.

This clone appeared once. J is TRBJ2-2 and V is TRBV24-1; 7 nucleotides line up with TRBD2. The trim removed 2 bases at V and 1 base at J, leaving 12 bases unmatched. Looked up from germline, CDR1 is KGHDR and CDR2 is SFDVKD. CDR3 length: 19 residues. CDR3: CATSDSLIAGTLNTGELFF. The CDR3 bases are TGTGCCACCAGTGATTCCCTTATAGCGGGTACATTGAACACCGGGGAGCTGTTTTTT.